This section outlines one TCR beta chain sequence together with its context. Trimming took 3 bases from V and 7 from J; bases not matched to a gene: 5. CDR3 length: 14 residues. Germline lookup yields CDR1 SGHRS and CDR2 YFSETQ. Sequencing used immunoSEQ multiplex PCR; TCRdb keeps in-frame clones, though not all of them. The sample yields about 180,000 clones, approximately 86% seen once. These data originate in a study of blood T cell repertoires in COVID-19. Study at large: COVID-19 samples collected from the United States, Italy and Spain covered acute and convalescent phases.

The clonotype comes from a middle-aged man with active or convalescent COVID-19. The gene calls are TRBV5-1 and TRBJ2-1; TRBD1 aligns across 9 bases. Sequencing was done on a sample of peripheral blood. The chain's CDR3 is CASSYGTGRNEQFF. The CDR3 nucleotides read TGCGCCAGCAGCTACGGGACAGGGAGGAATGAGCAGTTCTTC.